The subject of this entry is one T cell receptor (beta chain). TCRdb keeps only in-frame clones here, not all; method: immunoSEQ multiplex PCR. The data show some 120,000 clones, roughly 84% seen once. The time point denotes: pretreatment peripheral blood. This entry comes from a study of PD-L1 blockade in urothelial cancer. Germline V gene data show CDR1 as SGHRS and CDR2 as YFSETQ. This CDR3 is built from 15 residues. V was clipped by 0 bases and J by 4 bases, with 11 bases between them. Here the sequenced sample was PBMCs, taken around atezolizumab (anti-PD-L1) treatment. The sequence was collected from a man in his forties or fifties with urothelial cancer. V is TRBV5-1 and J is TRBJ1-5, with a weak D call TRBD1 (6 bases). Here the CDR3 reads CASSLGGQTNQPQHF. CDR3 DNA sequence: TGCGCCAGCAGCTTGGGGGGGCAGACTAATCAGCCCCAGCATTTT.